The T cell receptor beta chain described here comes from a study of shared clonotypes between healthy human individuals. Overall study context: The study used three CD4 naive, three CD4 memory, two CD8 naive and one CD8 memory plate per donor.

The V end was cut by 0 bases, the J end by 1 base, with 7 bases between. The CDR3 runs 14 residues. Germline V gene sequence: CDR1 SGHRS, CDR2 YFSETQ. TCRdb's table, derived via immunoSEQ multiplex PCR, lists solely in-frame clones and lacks some. The sample lists 180,000 or so clones; around 93% were seen once. Donation came from healthy HIV-negative adults that had no recent acute infections or vaccinations. CD4+ cells yielded CD45RA+ naive and CD45RA-negative memory subsets. This TCR derives from a woman between 25 and 40 years old in good health. The rearrangement uses TRBV5-1 and TRBJ1-1; D is unresolved. The source material was naive CD4+ T cells sorted from blood. Described subset: CD45RA+ positively selected. CDR3 bases: TGCGCCAGCAGCTTGGGAATACCGAACACTGAAGCTTTCTTT. Amino acid sequence: CASSLGIPNTEAFF.